Below, 12 T cell receptor beta chains from the same sample are listed, as sequenced in a study of blood T cell repertoires in COVID-19. TCRdb's table, derived via immunoSEQ multiplex PCR, lists solely in-frame clones and lacks some. Of over 150,000 clones detected, less than 80% appear once; the ten largest clones hold around 20%. Sequenced material: PBMCs or T cells enriched from blood (not recorded which). These receptors were collected from a woman aged 70-85 years in a cohort exposed to, infected with or recovered from COVID-19 (not recorded which).

This clone was found once. The V and J genes are TRBV2 and TRBJ2-3; perhaps TRBD1 as D (6 bases). V was shortened by 8 bases and J by 0 bases, with 18 bases between the two germline ends. CDR3 length equals 16 residues. Germline values: CDR1 SNHLY, CDR2 FYNNEI. Written as DNA, the CDR3 is TGTGCCAGCTCCCCAGGTAACAGGGTCAGCACAGATACGCAGTATTTT. This sequence encodes CASSPGNRVSTDTQYF.

CDR3 protein: CASSVALAGSPLHF. The CDR3 DNA sequence: TGTGCCAGCAGTGTCGCTCTTGCGGGGTCACCCCTCCACTTT. The V gene is TRBV2, the J gene TRBJ1-6; D gene ambiguous. The CDR3 spans 14 residues. V lost 4 bases and J lost 10, with 14 bases in between. Germline V lookup: CDR1 SNHLY, CDR2 FYNNEI.

CDR3 sequence: CSVDDPRGLHGYTF. The DNA for the CDR3 is TGCAGCGTTGATGACCCCAGGGGGTTGCATGGCTACACCTTC. The V and J genes are TRBV29-1 and TRBJ1-2; 7 positions match TRBD1. CDR1 and CDR2 (germline): SQVTM, ANQGSEA. The length of the CDR3 is 14 residues. The junction had 10 bases not matched to a gene; V was cut back by 3 bases and J by 6 bases.

The rearrangement joins TRBV7-3 to TRBJ1-1; TRBD1 aligns across 7 bases. The CDR3 loop spans 14 amino acids. Trimming took 4 bases from V and 9 from J; bases not matched to a gene: 11. Germline CDR1 is SGHTA and CDR2 is FQGTGA. CDR3 residues: CASSYTPDRDQAFF. The DNA of the CDR3 is TGTGCCAGCAGCTACACCCCCGACAGGGACCAAGCTTTCTTT.

This clone was recorded a few times. The chain couples TRBV3-1 (or the pseudogene TRBV3-2) to TRBJ2-3; 7 nucleotides align to TRBD1. The CDR3 totals 17 residues. CDR1 is LGHDT, CDR2 YNNKEL, per germline (reference sequence). V gave up 4 bases and J gave up 0 bases; unmatched junction bases: 10. CDR3 sequence (DNA): TGTGCCAGCAGCCTCAAGATGAGGGGGCCTAGCACAGATACGCAGTATTTT. Translation gives CASSLKMRGPSTDTQYF.

This chain joins TRBV5-4 and TRBJ2-1, with 12 positions matching TRBD2. This CDR3 has 15 amino acids. Germline V lookup: CDR1 SGHNT, CDR2 YYREEE (reference sequence). V gave up 4 bases and J gave up 5 bases; unmatched junction bases: 4. This chain's CDR3 is CASSATSGRHNEQFF. The CDR3 coding sequence is TGTGCCAGCAGCGCAACTAGCGGGAGGCACAATGAGCAGTTCTTC.

The genes are TRBV6-5 and TRBJ1-6, with a tentative D call TRBD1 (5 bases). Trimming pared 6 bases from V and 10 bases from J, leaving 19 bases between. This CDR3 contains 15 residues. Germline V gene data show CDR1 as MNHEY and CDR2 as SVGAGI. CDR3 amino acids: CASSSVAGTDSPLHF. CDR3 nucleotide sequence: TGTGCCAGCAGCTCCGTGGCAGGGACTGACTCACCCCTCCACTTT.

The chain joins TRBV7-9 to TRBJ2-5; D remains unclear. The germline V and J ends were trimmed by 3 bases and 7 bases, with 9 bases remaining between them. Germline V gene lookup returns CDR1 SEHNR and CDR2 FQNEAQ (reference sequence). The CDR3 is made up of 12 amino acids. For the CDR3, the DNA is TGTGCCAGCAGCTTGTCCCCCGGGACCCAGTACTTC. This encodes CASSLSPGTQYF.

This sequence joins TRBV18 and TRBJ1-5; D is possibly TRBD1 (5 bases). CDR1 KGHSH and CDR2 LQKENI come from the germline V gene. V gave up 3 bases and J gave up 6 bases, with 9 bases separating them. This CDR3 comprises 13 residues. The CDR3 is CASSPAGGQPQHF. DNA of the CDR3: TGTGCCAGCTCACCGGCGGGGGGTCAGCCCCAGCATTTT.

This clone was observed a few times. V and J are TRBV19 and TRBJ1-4, with no clear D. From germline, CDR1 is LNHDA and CDR2 SQIVND (reference sequence). This CDR3 comprises 11 residues. Trimming stripped 9 bases from V and 8 bases from J, with 10 bases between. The CDR3 DNA sequence: TGTGCCAGCACACGGGAGGAAAAACTGTTTTTT. Protein: CASTREEKLFF.

The chain couples TRBV28 to TRBJ2-7; 8 nucleotides match TRBD1. The junction had 6 bases not matched to a gene; V was cut back by 5 bases and J by 3 bases. Germline CDR1 MDHEN, CDR2 SYDVKM. The CDR3 has 14 amino acids. CDR3 DNA: TGTGCCAGCAGTCCCGCGACAGGGGACTACGAGCAGTACTTC. This codes for CASSPATGDYEQYF.

The V and J genes are TRBV12-3 or TRBV12-4 and TRBJ1-6; weak D call: TRBD1 (5 bases). CDR3 length: 12 amino acids. Trimming pared 8 bases from V and 9 bases from J, leaving 11 bases between. In DNA, the CDR3 is TGTGCCAGCCGCCAGGGTGCTTCACCCCTCCACTTT. The encoded protein is CASRQGASPLHF.